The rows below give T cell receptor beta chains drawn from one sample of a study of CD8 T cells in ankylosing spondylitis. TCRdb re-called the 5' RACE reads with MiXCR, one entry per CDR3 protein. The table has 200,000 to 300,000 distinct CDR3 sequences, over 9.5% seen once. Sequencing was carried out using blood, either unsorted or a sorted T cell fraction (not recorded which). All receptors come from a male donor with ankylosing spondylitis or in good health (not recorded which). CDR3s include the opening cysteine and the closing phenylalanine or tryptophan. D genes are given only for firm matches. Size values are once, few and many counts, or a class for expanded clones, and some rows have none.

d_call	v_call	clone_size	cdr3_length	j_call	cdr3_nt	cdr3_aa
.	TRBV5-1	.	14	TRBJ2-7	TGCGCCAGCAGCTTGGGGCGGGGACCCTACGAGCAGTACTTC	CASSLGRGPYEQYF
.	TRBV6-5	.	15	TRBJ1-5	TGTGCCAGCACTTACCATCAGGGACGGGATCAGCCCCAGCATTTT	CASTYHQGRDQPQHF
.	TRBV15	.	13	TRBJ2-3	TGTGCCACCAGCAGAGGGCGGGCGGATACGCAGTATTTT	CATSRGRADTQYF
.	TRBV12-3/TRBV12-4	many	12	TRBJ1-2	TGTGCCAGCAGTTTAATAGAGGAAGGCTACACCTTC	CASSLIEEGYTF
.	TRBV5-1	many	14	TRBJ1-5	TGCGCCAGCAGCTTAGGGGAGGAGGGGCAGCCCCAGCATTTT	CASSLGEEGQPQHF
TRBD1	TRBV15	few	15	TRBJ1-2	TGTGCCACCAGCAACCGACAGGGGGGATTAGATGGCTACACCTTC	CATSNRQGGLDGYTF
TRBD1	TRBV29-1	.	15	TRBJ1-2	TGCAGCGTTGACCCGGGACAGGGGGCCAACTATGGCTACACCTTC	CSVDPGQGANYGYTF
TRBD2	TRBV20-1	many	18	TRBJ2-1	TGCAGTGCTAGCCGCCCTACTAGCGGGAGTCAGAGCTACAATGAGCAGTTCTTC	CSASRPTSGSQSYNEQFF
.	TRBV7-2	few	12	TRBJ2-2	TGTGCCAGCAGCCCTAGGGGCGGGGAGCTGTTTTTT	CASSPRGGELFF
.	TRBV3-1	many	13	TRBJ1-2	TGTGCCAGCAGCCAAGGACAGCCTCCCGGCTACACCTTC	CASSQGQPPGYTF
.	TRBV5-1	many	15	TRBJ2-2	TGCGCCAGCAGCTTGGTTGTAACGAACACCGGGGAGCTGTTTTTT	CASSLVVTNTGELFF
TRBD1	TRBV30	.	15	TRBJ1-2	TGTGCCTGGAGTTTGTTAGGACAGGGCGACTATGGCTACACCTTC	CAWSLLGQGDYGYTF
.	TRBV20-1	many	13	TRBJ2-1	TGCAGTGCTAGGCCCGGGGCTGACAATGAGCAGTTCTTC	CSARPGADNEQFF
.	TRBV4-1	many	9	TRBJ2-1	TGCGCCGGCAGTAATGAGCAGTTCTTC	CAGSNEQFF
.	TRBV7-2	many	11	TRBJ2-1	TGTGCCAGCAGCCCCCAAAATCCCACGGACTTC	CASSPQNPTDF
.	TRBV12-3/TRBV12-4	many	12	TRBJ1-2	TGTGCCAGCAGTCAGGGGATCGGGGGCTACACCTTC	CASSQGIGGYTF
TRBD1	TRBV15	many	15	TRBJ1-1	TGTGCCACCAGCACAGCAGACAGGGGCAACACTGAAGCTTTCTTT	CATSTADRGNTEAFF
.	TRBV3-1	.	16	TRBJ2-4	TGTGCCAGCAGCCGAGGACTACCTTCGCTGAGAGGCATTCAGTACTTC	CASSRGLPSLRGIQYF
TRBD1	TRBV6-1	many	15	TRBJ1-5	TGTGCCAGCAGTGGGGACAGTATGAACAATCAGCCCCAGCATTTT	CASSGDSMNNQPQHF
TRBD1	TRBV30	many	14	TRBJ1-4	TGTGCCTGGAGTGGGACAGGGGTGGGTGAAAAACTGTTTTTT	CAWSGTGVGEKLFF
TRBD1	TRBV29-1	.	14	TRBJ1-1	TGCAGCGTGGGGACAGGGGGCATGGTGACTGAAGCTTTCTTT	CSVGTGGMVTEAFF
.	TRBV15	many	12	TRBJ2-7	TGTGCCACCAGCAGACCCTCGGGGGAGCAGTACTTC	CATSRPSGEQYF
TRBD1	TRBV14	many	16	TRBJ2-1	TGTGCCAGCAGCCCCAGGACAGGGATTACCTACAATGAGCAGTTCTTC	CASSPRTGITYNEQFF
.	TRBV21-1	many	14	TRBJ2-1	TGTGCCAGCCCCTGGGGGAACTCCTACAATGAGCAGTTCTTC	CASPWGNSYNEQFF
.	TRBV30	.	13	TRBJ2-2	TGTGCCTGGAGTGTCTCCAGCAGCGGGGAGCTGTTTTTT	CAWSVSSSGELFF
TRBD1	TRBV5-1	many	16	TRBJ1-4	TGCGCCAGCAGCGGAGGGGGCGTTGCAACTAATGAAAAACTGTTTTTT	CASSGGGVATNEKLFF
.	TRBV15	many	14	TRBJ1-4	TGTGCCACCAGCAGACGAGGGTCTAATGAAAAACTGTTTTTT	CATSRRGSNEKLFF
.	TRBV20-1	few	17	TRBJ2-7	TGCAGTGCTAGCCCCGGGCAGGGCTTAGGTGGGGGATACGAGCAGTACTTC	CSASPGQGLGGGYEQYF
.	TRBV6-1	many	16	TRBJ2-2	TGTGCCAGCAGTGAAAGGAGGTCAGGGGGGCCCGGGGAGCTGTTTTTT	CASSERRSGGPGELFF
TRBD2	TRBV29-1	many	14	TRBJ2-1	TGCAGCGTTCAAGTAGCGGGAGTAGGGTTTGCGCAGTTCTTC	CSVQVAGVGFAQFF
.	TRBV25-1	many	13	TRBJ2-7	TGTGCCAGCAGTGCACAGGACCTCCGAGGGCAGTACTTC	CASSAQDLRGQYF
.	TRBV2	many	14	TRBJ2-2	TGTGCCAGCAGTGAAGGGCCAAACACCGGGGAGCTGTTTTTT	CASSEGPNTGELFF
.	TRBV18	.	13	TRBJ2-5	TGTGCCAGCGGGACGGTCCCTCAAGAGACCCAGTACTTC	CASGTVPQETQYF
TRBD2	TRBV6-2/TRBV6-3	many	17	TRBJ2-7	TGTGCCAGCAGTTCCACCCGGACTAGCGGGGGTATCTACGAGCAGTACTTC	CASSSTRTSGGIYEQYF
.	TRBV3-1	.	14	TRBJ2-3	TGTGCCAGCAGCCGAGACGGTCCGTGGGATACGCAGTATTTT	CASSRDGPWDTQYF
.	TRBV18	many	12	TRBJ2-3	TGTGCCAGCTCACCGGAGACAGATACGCAGTATTTT	CASSPETDTQYF
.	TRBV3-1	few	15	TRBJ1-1	TGTGCCAGCAGCCAAGCTACACTTCTGAACACTGAAGCTTTCTTT	CASSQATLLNTEAFF
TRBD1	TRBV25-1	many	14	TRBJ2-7	TGTGCCAGCAGTGCAGGGGGAATGTTCTACGAGCAGTACTTC	CASSAGGMFYEQYF
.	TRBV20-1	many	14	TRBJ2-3	TGCAGTGCTAGAGAAGGGGGGAGGACAGATACGCAGTATTTT	CSAREGGRTDTQYF
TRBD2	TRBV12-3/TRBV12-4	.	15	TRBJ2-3	TGTGCCAGCAGTTCTAGCGGGGGTGCACGAGATACGCAGTATTTT	CASSSSGGARDTQYF
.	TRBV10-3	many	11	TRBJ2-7	TGTGCCATCAGTAGCGTCTACGAGCAGTACTTC	CAISSVYEQYF
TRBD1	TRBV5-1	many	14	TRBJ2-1	TGCGCCAGCAGCTGGGGACAGGGAGGCGATGAGCAGTTCTTC	CASSWGQGGDEQFF
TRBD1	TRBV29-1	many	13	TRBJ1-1	TGCAGCGCTAGGACAGGGGGCGGCACTGAAGCTTTCTTT	CSARTGGGTEAFF
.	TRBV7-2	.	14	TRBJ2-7	TGTGTCAGCAGCTTAGAGGGATATGTCTACGAGCAGTACTTC	CVSSLEGYVYEQYF
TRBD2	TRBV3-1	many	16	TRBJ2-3	TGTGCCAGCAGCCAAGTGAGGCGAAGCCCCGGGGGGACGCAGTATTTT	CASSQVRRSPGGTQYF
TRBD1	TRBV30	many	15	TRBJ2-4	TGTGCCTGGGGGCCACCTGACAGGGCCCGAAACATTCAGTACTTC	CAWGPPDRARNIQYF
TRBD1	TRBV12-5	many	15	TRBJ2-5	TGTGCTAGTGGTCCGCGGACAGGGGGACAAGAGACCCAGTACTTC	CASGPRTGGQETQYF
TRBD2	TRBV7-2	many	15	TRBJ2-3	TGTGCCAGCAGCTCCGGGACTACAGTCACAGATACGCAGTATTTT	CASSSGTTVTDTQYF
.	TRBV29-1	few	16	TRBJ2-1	TGCAGCGTTGAAGTACCGGGGGGCCTTAAGGGCAATGAGCAGTTCTTC	CSVEVPGGLKGNEQFF
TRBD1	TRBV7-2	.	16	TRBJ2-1	TGTGCCAGCAGCTTAGCTGGGACAGGCCCTCACAATGAGCAGTTCTTC	CASSLAGTGPHNEQFF
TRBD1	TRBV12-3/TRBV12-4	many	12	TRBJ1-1	TGTGCCAGCAGTTGGGGACAGGGTGAAGCTTTCTTT	CASSWGQGEAFF
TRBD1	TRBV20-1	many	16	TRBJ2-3	TGCAGTGCTAGCCAATCAGGGGGTGGATTAAAAGATACGCAGTATTTT	CSASQSGGGLKDTQYF
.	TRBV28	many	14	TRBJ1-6	TGTGCCAGCATGCGGGACGGGACAAATTCACCCCTCCACTTT	CASMRDGTNSPLHF
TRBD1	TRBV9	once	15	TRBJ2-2	TGTGCCAGCAGCGTGCGGACAGGGAACACCGGGGAGCTGTTTTTT	CASSVRTGNTGELFF
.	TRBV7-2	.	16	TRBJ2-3	TGTGCCAGCAGCTCATCACGATTAGGAGGCACAGATACGCAGTATTTT	CASSSSRLGGTDTQYF
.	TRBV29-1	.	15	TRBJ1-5	TGCAGCGTTTCCTACTCCAGCGGGTTCCATCAGCCCCAGCATTTT	CSVSYSSGFHQPQHF
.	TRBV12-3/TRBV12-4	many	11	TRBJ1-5	TGTGCCAGCAGTCTCAGCTGGCCCCAGCATTTT	CASSLSWPQHF
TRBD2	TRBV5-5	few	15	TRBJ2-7	TGTGCCAGCAGCTTTGGGGCGGGGGAATTCTACGAGCAGTACTTC	CASSFGAGEFYEQYF
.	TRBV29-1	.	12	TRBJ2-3	TGCAGCGTGGATTGGGTCGCAGATACGCAGTATTTT	CSVDWVADTQYF
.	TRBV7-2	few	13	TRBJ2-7	TGTGCCAGCAGCTACAGGGTGGAATACGAGCAGTACTTC	CASSYRVEYEQYF